These 20 T cell receptor beta chains were sequenced from one sample in a study of blood T cells in healthy people across ages. Through a sample-barcoded 5' primer and a J-beta primer mix, a second PCR was run for roughly 6 to 12 cycles. TCRdb redid the calling of the 5' RACE reads with MiXCR, one entry per CDR3 protein. The data contain 1.5 million to 2 million distinct CDR3 sequences, roughly 28% of them singletons. Source material: blood. All receptors derive from a woman under 40 in good health.

The chain recombines TRBV4-3 with TRBJ2-1; TRBD2 matches at 8 bases. This CDR3 spans 14 amino acids. The germline gives CDR1 LGHNA, CDR2 YSLEER. V lost 0 bases and J lost 8; bases outside the gene matches: 3. The chain's CDR3 is CASSQESSGHEQFF. In DNA form, the CDR3 reads TGCGCCAGCAGCCAAGAATCTAGCGGGCATGAGCAGTTCTTC.

The sample holds a few counts of this clonotype. The chain has TRBV19 and TRBJ1-6; no clear D gene. Germline assignment: CDR1 LNHDA and CDR2 SQIVND (reference sequence). V shed 0 bases and J shed 10 bases, with 13 bases lying between them. The CDR3 loop spans 15 amino acids. The CDR3 is CASSIDGLLNSPLHF. The CDR3 bases are TGTGCCAGTAGTATAGACGGTCTTTTGAACTCACCCCTCCACTTT.

The chain links TRBV9 to TRBJ2-5; 12 bases are a match to TRBD2. Judging by the DNA end, TRBJ2-7 fits better; the J call may be wrong. The CDR3 loop spans 15 amino acids. The germline CDR1 and CDR2 sequences are SGDLS and YYNGEE. CDR3 amino acids: CASSVSTSGSYEQYF. CDR3 nucleotides: TGTGCCAGCAGCGTATCGACTAGCGGGAGTTACGAGCAGTACTTC.

This clonotype was observed at least ten times. V is TRBV6-5 and J is TRBJ2-7, with 12 bases fitting TRBD1. V shed 8 bases, J shed 5 bases, and the junction held 4 bases outside the gene matches. This CDR3 comprises 13 residues. The germline V gene encodes CDR1 MNHEY and CDR2 SVGAGI. The CDR3 DNA reads TGTGCCAGCCGGGACAGGGGGCTGGACGAGCAGTACTTC. This codes for CASRDRGLDEQYF.

This clonotype was found a few times. The chain couples TRBV7-2 to TRBJ2-1, with a possible D match to TRBD2 (7 bases). Germline V gives CDR1 SGHTA, CDR2 FQGNSA. The CDR3 loop spans 15 amino acids. V shed 3 bases and J shed 4 bases, with 13 bases lying between them. CDR3 bases: TGTGCCAGCAGCTTTAGGCGGGGGCTATACAATGAGCAGTTCTTC. Residues: CASSFRRGLYNEQFF.

This clonotype was picked up many times. The chain couples TRBV5-4 to TRBJ2-3; D unresolved. The germline V gene encodes CDR1 SGHNT and CDR2 YYREEE (reference sequence). Trimming stripped 2 bases from V and 4 bases from J, with 11 bases between. The CDR3 length is 14 residues. CDR3 coding DNA: TGTGCCAGCAGCTTTAAGACTGGTTCAGATACGCAGTATTTT. This sequence encodes CASSFKTGSDTQYF.

This clonotype was picked up many times. J is TRBJ2-5 and V is TRBV18, with D perhaps being TRBD1 or TRBD2 (5 bases each). This CDR3 is built from 15 residues. Trimming took 3 bases from V and 0 from J, leaving 11 bases between them. CDR1 KGHSH and CDR2 LQKENI come from the germline V gene. The CDR3 here is CASSPKGTDQETQYF. The DNA of the CDR3 is TGTGCCAGCTCACCGAAGGGGACGGACCAAGAGACCCAGTACTTC.

This clonotype was observed a single time. This chain uses TRBV9 with TRBJ2-1, with D possibly being TRBD2 (7 bases). With 3 bases removed from V and 7 bases from J, the gap between germline ends came to 17 bases. Germline V CDR1 and CDR2: SGDLS, YYNGEE. The CDR3 extends over 15 amino acids. The chain's CDR3 is CASSDGGAGRNEQFF. The CDR3 DNA sequence: TGTGCCAGCAGCGATGGGGGGGCCGGGAGGAATGAGCAGTTCTTC.

This chain uses TRBV6-5 with TRBJ1-1; D possibly corresponds to TRBD1 (5 bases). The CDR3 covers 15 residues. In germline, CDR1 is MNHEY, CDR2 SVGAGI. The CDR3 region is CSSSSPTDMNTEAFF. The CDR3 coding sequence is TGTTCTAGCAGTTCCCCGACAGACATGAACACTGAAGCTTTCTTT.

The chain couples TRBV6-2 or TRBV6-3 to TRBJ2-1; weak D call: TRBD1 (6 bases). Trimming removed 2 bases from V and 5 bases from J, with 13 bases in between. The germline CDR1 and CDR2 sequences are MNHEY and SVGEGT. The CDR3 covers 15 residues. The CDR3 sequence: CASSYLRDNNNEQFF. The CDR3 nucleotides read TGTGCCAGCAGTTACCTTCGGGACAACAACAATGAGCAGTTCTTC.

The J gene is TRBJ2-3, the V gene TRBV9, with D perhaps being TRBD1 or TRBD2 (5 bases each). With 7 bases removed from V and 6 bases from J, the gap between germline ends came to 15 bases. From germline, CDR1 is SGDLS and CDR2 YYNGEE. This CDR3 contains 13 residues. The CDR3 reads CASGTDSEDTQYF. CDR3 nucleotide sequence: TGTGCCAGCGGGACGGATTCAGAGGATACGCAGTATTTT.

The chain employs TRBV29-1 and TRBJ2-5; tentatively, D is TRBD1 or TRBD2 (5 bases each). CDR3 length: 13 amino acids. Trimming stripped 7 bases from V and 7 bases from J, with 19 bases between. Germline V gene lookup returns CDR1 SQVTM and CDR2 ANQGSEA. The CDR3: CSGKDIREGTQYF. As DNA, the CDR3 is TGCAGCGGAAAGGACATACGGGAAGGGACCCAGTACTTC.

Only a few counts were recorded for this clonotype. V usage is TRBV20-1 and J usage is TRBJ2-5, with 14 bases aligning to TRBD2. The ends lost 0 bases at V and 4 bases at J; junction bases unmatched: 4. The CDR3 is 16 amino acids. The germline gives CDR1 DFQATT, CDR2 SNEGSKA (reference sequence). The CDR3 coding sequence is TGCAGTGCTAGAGACAGACTAGCGGGAGGGCTAGAGACCCAGTACTTC. Translation gives CSARDRLAGGLETQYF.

This clonotype was observed a few times. This chain links TRBV6-5 with TRBJ2-5, with D uncertain. Germline V gene lookup returns CDR1 MNHEY and CDR2 SVGAGI. This CDR3 spans 13 amino acids. The ends were cut back, 3 bases at V and 2 bases at J, with 7 bases in the middle. The CDR3 DNA reads TGTGCCAGCAGTTATTTTCTTCAAGAGACCCAGTACTTC. Translating it yields CASSYFLQETQYF.

This clonotype was recorded a few times. The chain is built from TRBV28 and TRBJ1-2; TRBD1 aligns across 7 bases. The CDR3 totals 12 residues. V gave up 7 bases and J gave up 8 bases; unmatched junction bases: 7. Germline loops: CDR1 MDHEN, CDR2 SYDVKM. CDR3 DNA: TGTGCCAGCACTGACAGGGTCCGCGGCTACACCTTC. The encoded protein is CASTDRVRGYTF.

As regards this clonotype: A much larger clone sits a single nucleotide away, making a read error possible. This sequence joins TRBV5-1 and TRBJ2-7; no firm D call. This CDR3 is built from 15 residues. The germline CDR1 and CDR2 sequences are SGHRS and YFSETQ. As DNA, the CDR3 is TGCGCCAACAGCTCAATCCCGACGGCTCTCTACGAGCAGTACTTC. Protein sequence: CANSSIPTALYEQYF.

This clonotype was picked up many times. The chain uses TRBV18 and TRBJ2-3, with D uncertain. Germline CDR1 is KGHSH and CDR2 is LQKENI. The CDR3 consists of 14 residues. Trimming stripped 8 bases from V and 2 bases from J, with 14 bases between. CDR3 protein: CASSPPGITDTQYF. Written as DNA, the CDR3 is TGTGCCAGCAGCCCTCCCGGAATCACAGATACGCAGTATTTT.

This rearrangement joins TRBV7-6 to TRBJ1-5, with D perhaps matching TRBD1 (6 bases). The germline gives CDR1 SGHVS, CDR2 FNYEAQ. V dropped 4 bases and J dropped 4 bases, with 20 bases sitting between them. The length of the CDR3 is 17 residues. CDR3: CASSSGGGRGRNQPQHF. The CDR3 DNA reads as TGTGCCAGCAGCTCCGGCGGCGGCAGGGGCCGAAATCAGCCCCAGCATTTT.

CDR3 DNA: TGTGCCAGCAGCTCCCTCGAAGTAAATGAGCAGTTCTTC. Its translation: CASSSLEVNEQFF. The chain joins TRBV7-3 to TRBJ2-1, with D unclear. The length of the CDR3 is 13 residues. V was trimmed by 4 bases and J by 7 bases, leaving 11 bases between them. The germline V gene has CDR1 SGHTA and CDR2 FQGTGA.

The CDR3: CASIWSYEQYF. In nucleotides, the CDR3 is TGTGCCAGCATTTGGTCCTACGAGCAGTACTTC. The chain has TRBV6-7 and TRBJ2-7; D remains unclear. TRBV6-7 is an open reading frame, and its role is uncertain. CDR3 size: 11 residues. Trimming took 7 bases from V and 1 from J, leaving 5 bases between them.